This T cell receptor (beta chain) was retrieved from a study of cytomegalovirus exposure and HLA in healthy donors. A word on this clone: Its antigen is unknown.

Germline V gene data show CDR1 as LGHNA and CDR2 as YNFKEQ. J gave up 4 bases and V 8 bases, and 9 bases lay outside the gene matches. The CDR3 contains 14 residues. Findings and caveats of the study: A missense DCLRE1C variant was associated with V- and J-gene trimming of TCR beta chains in a later analysis, and an independent cohort replicated the association.

Primers: 60 Vbeta forward and 13 Jbeta reverse. The repertoire was sequenced with immunoSEQ multiplex PCR; TCRdb's copy has only in-frame clones and lacks some. The data contain about 110,000 clones, over 70% of them seen just once; the ten biggest clones take up around 2.3%. The sequenced material came from PBMCs. The genes are TRBV4-2 and TRBJ2-3; 7 bases fit TRBD2. The receptor comes from a man aged 25-45 years in good health and CMV-seronegative. The CDR3 is CASGEGGGADTQYF. In DNA form, the CDR3 reads TGTGCCAGCGGAGAGGGCGGGGGTGCAGATACGCAGTATTTT.